Each of the 21 T cell receptor beta chains below was sequenced from the same sample in a study of blood T cell repertoires in COVID-19. TCRdb keeps only in-frame clones here, not all; method: immunoSEQ multiplex PCR. The sample has some 19,000 clones; roughly 89% are singletons. The specimen sequenced was peripheral blood. These receptors came from a man between 60 and 75 years old with active COVID-19.

The table lists this clone with a count of one. The rearrangement joins TRBV5-1 to TRBJ1-5, with a weak D call TRBD1 (6 bases). Trimming removed 4 bases from V and 6 bases from J, with 14 bases in between. Germline assignment: CDR1 SGHRS and CDR2 YFSETQ. This CDR3 spans 14 amino acids. CDR3 coding DNA: TGCGCCAGCAGCCCGAGGGGGGGGCTTCAGCCCCAGCATTTT. Translation: CASSPRGGLQPQHF.

The chain links TRBV25-1 to TRBJ1-2, with D uncertain. The ends were cut back, 4 bases at V and 0 bases at J, with 12 bases in the middle. The CDR3 has 15 amino acids. Germline V gene data show CDR1 as MGHDK and CDR2 as SYGVNS. CDR3 region: CASSVLLGANYGYTF. CDR3 coding DNA: TGTGCCAGCAGTGTTTTGCTCGGAGCTAACTATGGCTACACCTTC.

The chain recombines TRBV4-1 with TRBJ2-7, with 7 bases that match TRBD2. This CDR3 is 16 amino acids long. CDR1 is MGHRA and CDR2 is YSYEKL in the germline V gene. Unmatched junction bases numbered 15, after V lost 6 bases and J lost 4 bases. For the CDR3, the DNA is TGCGCCAGCAGAGGAGAGCAGGGAGGGGTTTTTTACGAGCAGTACTTC. Its translation: CASRGEQGGVFYEQYF.

The chain carries TRBV6-6 and TRBJ1-6; a possible D gene is TRBD1 (5 bases). Trimming left V 4 bases short and J 4 bases short, with 11 bases between. The CDR3 has 15 residues. The germline CDR1 and CDR2 sequences are MNHNY and SVGAGI (reference sequence). This CDR3 is CASSSRTKYNSPLHF. In DNA, the CDR3 is TGTGCCAGCAGTTCGAGGACAAAGTATAATTCACCCCTCCACTTT.

This clone appeared once. This chain joins TRBV5-4 and TRBJ1-6; D not resolved. With 4 bases removed from V and 9 bases from J, the gap between germline ends came to 11 bases. The CDR3 has 13 amino acids. The germline V gene has CDR1 SGHNT and CDR2 YYREEE (reference sequence). CDR3: CASSVDSGSPLHF. Written as DNA, the CDR3 is TGTGCCAGCAGCGTGGACTCAGGTTCACCCCTCCACTTT. Variable domain in full (rest from reference TRBV5-4 and TRBJ1-6): ETGVTQSPTHLIKTRGQQVTLRCSSQSGHNTVSWYQQALGQGPQFIFQYYREEENGRGNFPPRFSGLQFPNYSSELNVNALELDDSALYLCASSVDSGSPLHFGNGTRLTVT.

The rearrangement uses TRBV4-2 and TRBJ1-1; TRBD1 might be the D (5 bases). V was cut by 5 bases and J by 7 bases, with 20 bases left in between. The CDR3 runs to 15 residues. Germline V gives CDR1 LGHNA, CDR2 YNFKEQ. This CDR3 reads CASSYRPREESEAFF. The CDR3, as DNA: TGTGCCAGCAGCTACCGCCCCAGGGAAGAAAGTGAAGCTTTCTTT.

This sequence joins TRBV18 and TRBJ1-1, with 7 bases that match TRBD1. The V gene's germline CDR1 is KGHSH and CDR2 LQKENI. V lost 3 bases to trimming and J lost 6 bases; unmatched junction nucleotides: 10. This CDR3 has 15 residues. As DNA, the CDR3 is TGTGCCAGCTCACCCGGGACAGCCCGGAGAGCTGAAGCTTTCTTT. Encoded protein: CASSPGTARRAEAFF. The full variable domain, in which reference TRBV18 and TRBJ1-1 provide the parts outside the CDR3, is NAGVMQNPRHLVRRRGQEARLRCSPMKGHSHVYWYRQLPEEGLKFMVYLQKENIIDESGMPKERFSAEFPKEGPSILRIQQVVRGDSAAYFCASSPGTARRAEAFFGQGTRLTVV.

This rearrangement joins TRBV11-2 to TRBJ1-2; D is ambiguous. CDR1 and CDR2 from the germline V gene are SGHAT and FQNNGV. This CDR3 is built from 14 residues. Trimming cost V 4 bases and J 7 bases, with 16 bases left between them. The CDR3 nucleotides read TGTGCCAGCAGCTCGGAGGGATGGCTGGGTGGCTACACCTTC. Translation gives CASSSEGWLGGYTF.

The genes are TRBV19 and TRBJ2-5; TRBD1 matches 7 bases. V lost 6 bases to trimming and J lost 4 bases; unmatched junction nucleotides: 8. CDR1 and CDR2 (germline): LNHDA, SQIVND (reference sequence). This CDR3 spans 14 amino acids. The CDR3 bases are TGTGCCAGTAGACCTGACAGGGTCGCAGAGACCCAGTACTTC. Protein: CASRPDRVAETQYF.

This chain connects TRBV2 to TRBJ1-2; TRBD1 matches 9 bases. V shed 6 bases and J 8 bases; nucleotides not matched to a gene: 16. The CDR3 sequence is 16 residues long. Germline loops: CDR1 SNHLY, CDR2 FYNNEI. CDR3 in amino acids: CASSPRWDRDLRGYTF. Here the CDR3 DNA reads TGTGCCAGCAGCCCAAGGTGGGACAGGGACCTTAGGGGCTACACCTTC. Using reference TRBV2 and TRBJ1-2 for the parts outside the CDR3, the full variable domain is EPEVTQTPSHQVTQMGQEVILRCVPISNHLYFYWYRQILGQKVEFLVSFYNNEISEKSEIFDDQFSVERPDGSNFTLKIRSTKLEDSAMYFCASSPRWDRDLRGYTFGSGTRLTVV.

J is TRBJ2-7 and V is TRBV6-5; tentatively, D is TRBD2 (6 bases). This CDR3 is built from 15 residues. Trimming left V 6 bases short and J 2 bases short, with 17 bases between. CDR1 is MNHEY, CDR2 SVGAGI, per germline. CDR3 nucleotides: TGTGCCAGCAGCCGTCTAGCGAGGGGACCCTACGAGCAGTACTTC. Its translation is CASSRLARGPYEQYF.

The chain employs TRBV9 and TRBJ2-1; TRBD2 matches 11 bases. In germline, CDR1 is SGDLS, CDR2 YYNGEE. CDR3 length equals 17 residues. Germline trimming cut 3 bases from V and 0 bases from J; bases unmatched to any gene: 5. Written as DNA, the CDR3 is TGTGCCAGCAGCGCCCGGGGACTAGCGGACTCCTACAATGAGCAGTTCTTC. It translates to CASSARGLADSYNEQFF.

Only one count was recorded for this clone. The chain is built from TRBV7-3 and TRBJ2-7; D might be TRBD1 (5 bases). CDR1 and CDR2 from the germline V gene are SGHTA and FQGTGA. The V end was cut by 5 bases, the J end by 5 bases, with 13 bases between. This CDR3 has 13 residues. The CDR3 DNA follows: TGTGCCAGCAGCCTTCTGCCAGGGCACGAGCAGTACTTC. This encodes CASSLLPGHEQYF.

In nucleotides, the CDR3 is TGTGCCAGCTCAAAGACTGTCTACGAGCAGTACTTC. This codes for CASSKTVYEQYF. This chain joins TRBV18 and TRBJ2-7; D remains unclear. The germline gives CDR1 KGHSH, CDR2 LQKENI. V lost 5 bases and J 3 bases, leaving 8 bases between the germline ends. The CDR3 is 12 residues long.

The sample holds a few counts of this clone. V usage is TRBV5-4 and J usage is TRBJ1-2, with 10 bases fitting TRBD1. There are 13 residues in the CDR3. Germline values: CDR1 SGHNT, CDR2 YYREEE (reference sequence). V dropped 5 bases and J dropped 7; count of bases not matched to a gene: 5. CDR3 DNA: TGTGCCAGCAGACCCGGGACAGGGGTTGGCTACACCTTC. Its translation: CASRPGTGVGYTF.

V and J are TRBV7-2 and TRBJ2-7; 9 nucleotides align to TRBD1. The CDR3 length is 14 residues. Germline-derived CDR1 and CDR2 are SGHTA and FQGNSA. V shed 5 bases, J shed 5 bases, and the junction held 7 bases outside the gene matches. CDR3: CASSNRDRAHEQYF. CDR3 sequence (DNA): TGTGCCAGCAGCAACCGGGACAGGGCACACGAGCAGTACTTC.

The genes are TRBV5-1 and TRBJ2-7; 14 nucleotides line up with TRBD2. CDR3 length: 18 residues. CDR1 and CDR2 (germline): SGHRS, YFSETQ. The J segment lost 3 bases and the V segment lost 0 bases, leaving 8 bases of the junction unmatched. The CDR3 region is CASSLEGLAGVGLYEQYF. CDR3 nucleotides: TGCGCCAGCAGCTTGGAGGGACTAGCGGGAGTCGGACTCTACGAGCAGTACTTC.

The chain links TRBV7-3 to TRBJ1-1; the match to TRBD1 covers 9 bases. There are 14 residues in the CDR3. CDR1 is SGHTA, CDR2 FQGTGA, per germline. Trimming took 5 bases from V and 5 from J; bases not matched to a gene: 6. The CDR3 here is CASSAQGARTEAFF. The CDR3 region has the DNA TGTGCCAGCAGCGCACAGGGGGCGAGGACTGAAGCTTTCTTT.

V usage is TRBV11-3 and J usage is TRBJ2-3; TRBD1 is a possible D gene (6 bases). Germline-derived CDR1 and CDR2 are SGHNT and YENEEA. The CDR3 sequence is 16 residues long. V shed 0 bases and J shed 1 base, with 11 bases lying between them. The CDR3, as DNA: TGTGCCAGCAGCTTAGATGGGGGACAAGGCACAGATACGCAGTATTTT. It specifies CASSLDGGQGTDTQYF.

The chain uses TRBV7-8 and TRBJ2-7; possibly TRBD1 for D (5 bases). The V and J ends lost 5 bases and 3 bases respectively, with 17 bases between them. Germline values: CDR1 SGHVS, CDR2 FQNEAQ. The CDR3 loop spans 15 amino acids. The CDR3 reads CASSHLGAVGYEQYF. The CDR3 bases are TGTGCCAGCAGCCATCTAGGGGCGGTTGGCTACGAGCAGTACTTC.

The chain combines TRBV7-2 with TRBJ2-3, with 7 bases matching TRBD2. Germline V gene data show CDR1 as SGHTA and CDR2 as FQGNSA. J was trimmed by 4 bases and V by 2 bases; bases with no gene match: 9. CDR3 length: 16 residues. The CDR3 loop is CASSLRAGLRSDTQYF. CDR3 bases: TGTGCCAGCAGCTTACGGGCGGGACTAAGATCAGATACGCAGTATTTT.